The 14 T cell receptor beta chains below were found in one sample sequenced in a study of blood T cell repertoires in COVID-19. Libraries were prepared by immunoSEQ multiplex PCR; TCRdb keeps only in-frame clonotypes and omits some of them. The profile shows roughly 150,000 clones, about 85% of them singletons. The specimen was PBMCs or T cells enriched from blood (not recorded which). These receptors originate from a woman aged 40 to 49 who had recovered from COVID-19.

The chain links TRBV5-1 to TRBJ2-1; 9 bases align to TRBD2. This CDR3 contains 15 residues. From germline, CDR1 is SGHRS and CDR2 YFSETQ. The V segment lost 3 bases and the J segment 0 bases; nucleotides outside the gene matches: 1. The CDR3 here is CASSSSGNSYNEQFF. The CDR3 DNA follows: TGCGCCAGCAGCTCTAGCGGGAACTCCTACAATGAGCAGTTCTTC.

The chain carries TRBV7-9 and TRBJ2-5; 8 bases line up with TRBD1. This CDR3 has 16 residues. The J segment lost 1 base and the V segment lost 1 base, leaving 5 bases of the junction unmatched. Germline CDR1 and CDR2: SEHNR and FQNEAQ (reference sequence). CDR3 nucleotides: TGTGCCAGCAGCTTAGTGGCAGGGGGCCTCCAAGAGACCCAGTACTTC. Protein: CASSLVAGGLQETQYF.

The CDR3 loop reads CASSLPNGGGRTYNEQFF. DNA of the CDR3: TGTGCCAGCAGCTTACCGAACGGGGGGGGACGGACCTACAATGAGCAGTTCTTC. V usage is TRBV7-9 and J usage is TRBJ2-1; TRBD2 agrees at 8 bases. The trim removed 2 bases at V and 2 bases at J, leaving 11 bases unmatched. The CDR3 runs to 18 residues. The germline gives CDR1 SEHNR, CDR2 FQNEAQ (reference sequence).

CDR3 in amino acids: CASSSQGADTDTQYF. CDR3 nucleotides: TGTGCCAGCAGTTCACAGGGGGCGGACACAGATACGCAGTATTTT. This sequence joins TRBV28 and TRBJ2-3; 9 bases align to TRBD1. The CDR3 extends over 15 amino acids. The V and J ends lost 4 bases and 2 bases, in that order; junction bases with no gene match: 4. Looked up from germline, CDR1 is MDHEN and CDR2 is SYDVKM. The entire variable domain, with the rest obtained from reference TRBV28 and TRBJ2-3, is as follows: DVKVTQSSRYLVKRTGEKVFLECVQDMDHENMFWYRQDPGLGLRLIYFSYDVKMKEKGDIPEGYSVSREKKERFSLILESASTNQTSMYLCASSSQGADTDTQYFGPGTRLTVL.

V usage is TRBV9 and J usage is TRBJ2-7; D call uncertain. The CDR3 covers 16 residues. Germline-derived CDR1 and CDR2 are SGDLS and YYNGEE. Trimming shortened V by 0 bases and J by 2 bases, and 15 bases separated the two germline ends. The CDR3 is CASSVAGGALAYEQYF. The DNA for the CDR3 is TGTGCCAGCAGCGTAGCTGGTGGAGCCCTTGCCTACGAGCAGTACTTC.

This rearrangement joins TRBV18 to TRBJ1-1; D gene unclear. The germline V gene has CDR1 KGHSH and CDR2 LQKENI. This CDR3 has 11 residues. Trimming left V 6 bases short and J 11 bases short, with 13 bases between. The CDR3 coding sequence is TGTGCCAGCTCCGGGGAAGGGCAGGCTTTCTTT. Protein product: CASSGEGQAFF.

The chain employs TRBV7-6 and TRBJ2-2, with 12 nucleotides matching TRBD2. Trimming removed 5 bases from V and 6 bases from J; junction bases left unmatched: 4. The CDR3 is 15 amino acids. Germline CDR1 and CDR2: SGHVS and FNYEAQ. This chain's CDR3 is CASSPGLAGPGELFF. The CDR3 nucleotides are TGTGCCAGCAGCCCGGGACTAGCGGGCCCCGGGGAGCTGTTTTTT.

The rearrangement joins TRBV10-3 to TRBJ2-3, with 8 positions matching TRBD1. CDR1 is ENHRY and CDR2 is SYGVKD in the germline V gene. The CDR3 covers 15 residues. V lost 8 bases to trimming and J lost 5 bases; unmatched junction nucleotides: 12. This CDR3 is CAISEGPGGLDTQYF. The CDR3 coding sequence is TGTGCCATCTCTGAGGGTCCAGGGGGCCTAGATACGCAGTATTTT.

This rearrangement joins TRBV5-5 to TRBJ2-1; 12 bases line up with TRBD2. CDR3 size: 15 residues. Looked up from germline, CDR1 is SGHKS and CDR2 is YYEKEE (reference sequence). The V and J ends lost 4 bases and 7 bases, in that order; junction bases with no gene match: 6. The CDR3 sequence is CASSQGLAGFNEQFF. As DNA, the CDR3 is TGTGCCAGCAGCCAGGGACTAGCGGGCTTTAATGAGCAGTTCTTC.

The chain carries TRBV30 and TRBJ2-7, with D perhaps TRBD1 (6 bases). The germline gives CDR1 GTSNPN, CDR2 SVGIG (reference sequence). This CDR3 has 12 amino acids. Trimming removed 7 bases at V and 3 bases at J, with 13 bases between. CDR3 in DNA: TGTGCCTTATCCCTACAGGGCTACGAGCAGTACTTC. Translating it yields CALSLQGYEQYF.

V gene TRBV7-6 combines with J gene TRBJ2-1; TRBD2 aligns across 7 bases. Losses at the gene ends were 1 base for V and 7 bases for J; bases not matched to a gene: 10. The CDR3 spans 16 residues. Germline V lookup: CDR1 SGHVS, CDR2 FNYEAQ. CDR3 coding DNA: TGTGCCAGCAGCTTAGGGGGAGGGACCGTGGTTAATGAGCAGTTCTTC. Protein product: CASSLGGGTVVNEQFF.

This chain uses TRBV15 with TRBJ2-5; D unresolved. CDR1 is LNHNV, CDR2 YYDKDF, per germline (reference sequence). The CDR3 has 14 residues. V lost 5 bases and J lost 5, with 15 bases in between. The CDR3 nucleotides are TGTGCCACCAGCGATAGACTCGGTGGGGAGACCCAGTACTTC. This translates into CATSDRLGGETQYF.

CDR3 protein: CASSHDREFDEQFF. CDR3 DNA: TGCGCCAGCAGCCACGACAGGGAGTTTGATGAGCAGTTCTTC. This sequence joins TRBV4-1 and TRBJ2-1; 7 nucleotides line up with TRBD1. The CDR3 length is 14 residues. After removal of 3 bases from V and 8 bases from J, the junction contained 7 bases not matched to a gene. The V gene's germline CDR1 is MGHRA and CDR2 YSYEKL.

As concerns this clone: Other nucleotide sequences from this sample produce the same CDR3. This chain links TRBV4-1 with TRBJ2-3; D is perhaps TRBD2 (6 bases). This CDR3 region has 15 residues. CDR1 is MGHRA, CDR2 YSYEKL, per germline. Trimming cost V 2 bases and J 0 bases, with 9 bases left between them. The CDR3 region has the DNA TGCGCCAGCAGCCAAACGGGGGTTAGCACAGATACGCAGTATTTT. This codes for CASSQTGVSTDTQYF.